Listed below are T cell receptor beta chains from one sample, sequenced in a study of blood T cell repertoires in COVID-19. The assay was immunoSEQ multiplex PCR, and TCRdb's table has in-frame clones only and misses some. Here the sample spans roughly 110,000 clones, around four fifths being singletons. The sample consisted of peripheral blood. The origin of the receptors is a man in his 70s with acute or convalescent COVID-19. Both conserved end residues are part of each CDR3. The order of the fields is clone size, V gene, D gene, J gene, CDR3 protein, CDR3 DNA. The D gene is left open where the match is weak. Clone size is shown for a subset of rows, as once, few, many or a class of expanded clone.

.,TRBV29-1,.,TRBJ1-5,CSVVEQANQPQHF,TGCAGCGTCGTAGAACAGGCCAATCAGCCCCAGCATTTT
.,TRBV6-5,.,TRBJ2-7,CASSYSTYEQYF,TGTGCCAGCAGTTATAGCACCTACGAGCAGTACTTC
.,TRBV5-1,TRBD1,TRBJ2-7,CASSSGQGYEQYF,TGCGCCAGCAGCTCGGGACAGGGGTACGAGCAGTACTTC
.,TRBV29-1,TRBD1,TRBJ2-1,CSVQRGTGGGEQFF,TGCAGCGTCCAACGTGGGACAGGCGGCGGCGAGCAGTTCTTC
once,TRBV28,.,TRBJ1-3,CASSEGGAQSGNTIYF,TGTGCCAGCAGCGAGGGGGGGGCGCAGTCTGGAAACACCATATATTTT
.,TRBV2,TRBD1,TRBJ1-5,CASTAQGDPQHF,TGTGCCAGCACCGCACAGGGGGATCCCCAGCATTTT
few,TRBV7-9,.,TRBJ2-1,CASSLFIQSAYNEQFF,TGTGCCAGCAGCTTATTTATACAGTCAGCCTACAATGAGCAGTTCTTC
.,TRBV6-6,.,TRBJ2-7,CASSYREPPYEQYF,TGTGCCAGCAGTTACCGGGAGCCCCCCTACGAGCAGTACTTC
.,TRBV5-1,TRBD2,TRBJ2-5,CASSAAGEETQYF,TGCGCCAGCAGTGCAGCGGGAGAAGAGACCCAGTACTTC
.,TRBV4-2,.,TRBJ1-3,CASSPGGGAGGNTIYF,TGTGCCAGCAGCCCCGGTGGGGGGGCGGGGGGAAACACCATATATTTT
once,TRBV5-1,TRBD1,TRBJ2-7,CASSSTGTGTYEQYF,TGCGCCAGCAGCTCAACCGGGACAGGGACCTACGAGCAGTACTTC
.,TRBV15,TRBD2,TRBJ2-7,CATSTRASGRTLHEQYF,TGTGCCACCAGCACCCGGGCTAGCGGGAGGACCCTCCACGAGCAGTACTTC
few,TRBV30,TRBD1,TRBJ1-2,CAWSKGQYGYTF,TGTGCCTGGAGCAAGGGACAGTATGGCTACACCTTC
.,TRBV12-3/TRBV12-4,TRBD1,TRBJ1-2,CASSQGARGYTF,TGTGCCAGCAGTCAGGGGGCGAGGGGCTACACCTTC
.,TRBV27,TRBD1,TRBJ1-1,CASSYQGANTEAFF,TGTGCCAGCAGTTATCAGGGGGCGAACACTGAAGCTTTCTTT
.,TRBV2,TRBD1,TRBJ1-1,CASGGQGTTEAFF,TGTGCCAGCGGGGGACAGGGGACCACTGAAGCTTTCTTT
.,TRBV28,TRBD1,TRBJ1-2,CASGMLSQGAWGYTF,TGTGCCAGCGGAATGCTTTCACAGGGGGCTTGGGGCTACACCTTC
once,TRBV5-1,TRBD2,TRBJ2-6,CASSLSSGLGSGANVLTF,TGCGCCAGCAGCTTGAGTTCCGGACTAGGTTCTGGGGCCAACGTCCTGACTTTC